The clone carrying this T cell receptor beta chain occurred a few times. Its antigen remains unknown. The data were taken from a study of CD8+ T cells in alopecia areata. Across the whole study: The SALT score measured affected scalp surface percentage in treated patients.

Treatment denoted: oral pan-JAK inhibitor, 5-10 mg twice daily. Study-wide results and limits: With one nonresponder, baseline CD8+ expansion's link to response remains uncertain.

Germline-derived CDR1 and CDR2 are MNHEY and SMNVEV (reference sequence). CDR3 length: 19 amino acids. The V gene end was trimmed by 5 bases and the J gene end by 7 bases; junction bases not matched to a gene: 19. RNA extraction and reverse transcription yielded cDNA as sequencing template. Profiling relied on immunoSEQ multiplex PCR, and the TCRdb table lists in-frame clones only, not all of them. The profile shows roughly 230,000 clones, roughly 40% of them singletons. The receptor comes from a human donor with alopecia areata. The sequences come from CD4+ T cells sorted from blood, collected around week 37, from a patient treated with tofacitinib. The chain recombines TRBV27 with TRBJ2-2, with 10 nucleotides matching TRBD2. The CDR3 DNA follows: TGTGCCAGCAGTCCCTTCTCGGCTAGCGGGAGTTCCACCGTCGGGGAGCTGTTTTTT. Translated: CASSPFSASGSSTVGELFF.